This passage covers 27 T cell receptor beta chains from one sample sequenced in a study of blood T cell repertoires in COVID-19. TCRdb keeps only in-frame clones here, not all; method: immunoSEQ multiplex PCR. The table has more than 300,000 clones, 85% to 95% seen once. The specimen was PBMCs or T cells enriched from blood (not recorded which). These receptors originate from a woman under 40 who had been exposed to COVID-19.

The V gene is TRBV5-4, the J gene TRBJ2-7; 7 nucleotides agree with TRBD1. The CDR3 is 14 residues long. The trim removed 1 base at V and 2 bases at J, leaving 3 bases unmatched. From germline, CDR1 is SGHNT and CDR2 YYREEE (reference sequence). CDR3 nucleotide sequence: TGTGCCAGCAGCTTGAGAGGGGGCACCTACGAGCAGTACTTC. Residues: CASSLRGGTYEQYF.

The chain carries TRBV25-1 and TRBJ1-2, with D possibly matching TRBD1 (5 bases). Looked up from germline, CDR1 is MGHDK and CDR2 is SYGVNS. V dropped 5 bases and J dropped 4 bases, with 8 bases sitting between them. The CDR3 has 12 amino acids. The CDR3 DNA follows: TGTGCCAGCAGTTGGCAGGGCTATGGCTACACCTTC. Its translation: CASSWQGYGYTF.

The CDR3 is CASTTGEVGYTF. The CDR3 bases are TGTGCCAGCACCACAGGGGAGGTCGGCTACACCTTC. This chain connects TRBV7-8 to TRBJ1-2, with TRBD1 identical over 7 bases. The CDR3 has 12 residues. Germline V gives CDR1 SGHVS, CDR2 FQNEAQ. V was pared by 7 bases and J by 8 bases, with 7 bases of the junction left unmatched.

V is TRBV2 and J is TRBJ2-2; possibly TRBD2 for D (5 bases). The CDR3 sequence is 15 residues long. Trimming took 8 bases from V and 4 from J, leaving 17 bases between them. Germline V gives CDR1 SNHLY, CDR2 FYNNEI. CDR3: CASCWRYTGTGELFF. In nucleotides, the CDR3 is TGTGCCAGCTGCTGGAGGTATACGGGCACCGGGGAGCTGTTTTTT.

This chain joins TRBV20-1 and TRBJ1-2; perhaps TRBD1 as D (5 bases). Germline V gene lookup returns CDR1 DFQATT and CDR2 SNEGSKA (reference sequence). Trimming took off 5 bases at V and 5 bases at J, with 6 bases between the two ends. This CDR3 comprises 10 residues. The CDR3 nucleotides read TGCAGTGCTGGGGCATATGGCTACACCTTC. This codes for CSAGAYGYTF.

Only one count was recorded for this clone. The CDR3 is CASSPWSGQPQHF. The CDR3 DNA follows: TGTGCCAGCAGCCCCTGGTCGGGGCAGCCCCAGCATTTT. The chain couples TRBV27 to TRBJ1-5; D gene uncertain. Trimming left V 6 bases short and J 7 bases short, with 13 bases between. This CDR3 spans 13 amino acids. Germline CDR1 MNHEY, CDR2 SMNVEV (reference sequence).

This chain links TRBV5-1 with TRBJ2-2; D possibly corresponds to TRBD1 (5 bases). Trimming stripped 0 bases from V and 3 bases from J, with 9 bases between. CDR1 and CDR2 from the germline V gene are SGHRS and YFSETQ. This CDR3 comprises 15 residues. CDR3 nucleotides: TGCGCCAGCAGCTTGGGCAGGGTTGACACCGGGGAGCTGTTTTTT. Translating it yields CASSLGRVDTGELFF.

A few counts support this clone. The genes are TRBV7-2 and TRBJ2-5, with 9 bases that match TRBD2. This CDR3 has 17 residues. CDR1 is SGHTA, CDR2 FQGNSA, per germline. V trimming: 1 base; J trimming: 0 bases; junction bases outside the gene matches: 6. Here the CDR3 reads CASSLVGRGGYQETQYF. The DNA of the CDR3 is TGTGCCAGCAGCTTAGTAGGGCGGGGGGGGTACCAAGAGACCCAGTACTTC. Based on the CDR3 plus reference TRBV7-2 and TRBJ2-5, the full variable domain is GAGVSQSPSNKVTEKGKDVELRCDPISGHTALYWYRQSLGQGLEFLIYFQGNSAPDKSGLPSDRFSAERTGGSVSTLTIQRTQQEDSAVYLCASSLVGRGGYQETQYFGPGTRLLVL.

The genes are TRBV10-3 and TRBJ1-2; D may be TRBD1 (5 bases). V was cut by 3 bases and J by 8 bases, with 7 bases left in between. The CDR3 extends over 11 amino acids. The germline V gene encodes CDR1 ENHRY and CDR2 SYGVKD. Written as DNA, the CDR3 is TGTGCCATCAGTGACTGGGGCGGCTACACCTTC. Its translation: CAISDWGGYTF.

With regard to this clone: Other DNA sequences in the same sample also yield this CDR3. The chain links TRBV5-4 to TRBJ1-1, with 7 bases matching TRBD1. CDR1 SGHNT and CDR2 YYREEE come from the germline V gene (reference sequence). The CDR3 sequence is 14 residues long. V was pared by 4 bases and J by 0 bases, with 3 bases of the junction left unmatched. CDR3: CASSPGTVNTEAFF. The CDR3 nucleotides read TGTGCCAGCAGCCCCGGGACAGTGAACACTGAAGCTTTCTTT.

The gene calls are TRBV5-1 and TRBJ2-1; D not resolved. Germline V lookup: CDR1 SGHRS, CDR2 YFSETQ. CDR3 length equals 15 residues. V dropped 0 bases and J dropped 4 bases, with 11 bases sitting between them. CDR3: CASSLVADKYNEQFF. CDR3 DNA sequence: TGCGCCAGCAGCTTGGTGGCAGACAAGTACAATGAGCAGTTCTTC.

This clone was found once. The chain recombines TRBV27 with TRBJ1-2, with 8 bases aligning to TRBD1. The V gene's germline CDR1 is MNHEY and CDR2 SMNVEV (reference sequence). This CDR3 comprises 13 residues. Trimming took 7 bases from V and 1 from J; bases not matched to a gene: 2. CDR3 in amino acids: CASTGQDNYGYTF. CDR3 sequence (DNA): TGTGCCAGCACGGGACAGGATAACTATGGCTACACCTTC.

The chain couples TRBV6-5 to TRBJ1-1; possible D gene TRBD1, 6 bases. Looked up from germline, CDR1 is MNHEY and CDR2 is SVGAGI. The V gene lost 4 bases and the J gene lost 4 bases, with 19 bases spanning the gap. The CDR3 loop spans 16 amino acids. CDR3 amino acids: CASSLQPRGMSTEAFF. CDR3 DNA sequence: TGTGCCAGCAGTTTACAACCCAGGGGTATGAGCACTGAAGCTTTCTTT.

The rearrangement uses TRBV7-2 and TRBJ2-1; 7 bases agree with TRBD2. V shed 1 base and J 4 bases; nucleotides not matched to a gene: 10. The CDR3 length is 17 residues. Germline values: CDR1 SGHTA, CDR2 FQGNSA. CDR3 amino acids: CASSLEASGVIYNEQFF. The CDR3 region has the DNA TGTGCCAGCAGCTTAGAGGCAAGCGGGGTTATTTACAATGAGCAGTTCTTC.

The chain is built from TRBV11-2 and TRBJ1-1, with D tentatively TRBD1 (6 bases). Trimming cost V 5 bases and J 0 bases, with 13 bases left between them. Germline V gene lookup returns CDR1 SGHAT and CDR2 FQNNGV. This CDR3 is 15 amino acids long. The CDR3 coding sequence is TGTGCCAGCAGCCGCAGGGGCACTATGAACACTGAAGCTTTCTTT. It is translated as CASSRRGTMNTEAFF.

This chain joins TRBV10-1 and TRBJ1-5; 8 bases are a match to TRBD1. The CDR3 loop spans 16 amino acids. J lost 6 bases, V lost 0 bases, and 7 bases had no gene match. Per germline, CDR1 WNHNN and CDR2 SYGVQD (reference sequence). CDR3 amino acids: CASSESKAGGGQPQHF. The CDR3 region has the DNA TGCGCCAGCAGTGAGTCGAAGGCAGGGGGCGGTCAGCCCCAGCATTTT.

J is TRBJ2-3 and V is TRBV7-2, with TRBD2 matching 11 bases. The germline V gene has CDR1 SGHTA and CDR2 FQGNSA. This CDR3 has 16 amino acids. With V trimmed by 3 bases and J by 0 bases, 2 bases remained unmatched. CDR3 residues: CASSFRLAGSTDTQYF. The CDR3 DNA reads as TGTGCCAGCAGCTTCCGACTAGCGGGGAGCACAGATACGCAGTATTTT. The whole variable domain, filled in from reference TRBV7-2 and TRBJ2-3, reads GAGVSQSPSNKVTEKGKDVELRCDPISGHTALYWYRQSLGQGLEFLIYFQGNSAPDKSGLPSDRFSAERTGGSVSTLTIQRTQQEDSAVYLCASSFRLAGSTDTQYFGPGTRLTVL.

The rearrangement links TRBV18 to TRBJ1-3, with D unresolved. The CDR3 runs 13 residues. Germline V gives CDR1 KGHSH, CDR2 LQKENI. With 0 bases removed from V and 3 bases from J, the gap between germline ends came to 3 bases. As DNA, the CDR3 is TGTGCCAGCTCACCACCCCGTGGAAACACCATATATTTT. Its translation: CASSPPRGNTIYF.

The rearrangement links TRBV6-5 to TRBJ1-2, with 7 bases fitting TRBD1. Unmatched junction bases numbered 8, after V lost 1 base and J lost 6 bases. Germline V gene sequence: CDR1 MNHEY, CDR2 SVGAGI. The CDR3 is 15 amino acids. The CDR3 DNA follows: TGTGCCAGCAGTTACTGGCAGGGGGGCGCGGATGGCTACACCTTC. It translates to CASSYWQGGADGYTF.

The gene calls are TRBV7-6 and TRBJ1-4, with 8 bases that match TRBD1. CDR1 SGHVS and CDR2 FNYEAQ come from the germline V gene. The CDR3 is made up of 19 amino acids. Trimming at V came to 1 base and at J to 6 bases, leaving 16 bases not matched to a gene. The CDR3 protein is CASSLGYRDRSGVDEKLFF. Here the CDR3 DNA reads TGTGCCAGCAGCTTAGGATACCGGGACAGGTCCGGGGTGGATGAAAAACTGTTTTTT.

The table lists this clone with a count of one. The CDR3 sequence: CASSHTYRGPGENTEAFF. CDR3 DNA: TGTGCCAGCAGCCACACTTACAGGGGGCCTGGGGAAAACACTGAAGCTTTCTTT. V gene TRBV7-9 combines with J gene TRBJ1-1; 9 positions agree with TRBD1. V was pared by 5 bases and J by 2 bases, with 15 bases of the junction left unmatched. Germline V gene sequence: CDR1 SEHNR, CDR2 FQNEAQ (reference sequence). The CDR3 length is 18 residues.

To note about this clone: This same CDR3 is encoded by further DNA sequences in the sample. The chain has TRBV9 and TRBJ2-2, with TRBD1 identical over 10 bases. Germline V CDR1 and CDR2: SGDLS, YYNGEE. This CDR3 spans 17 amino acids. J was trimmed by 2 bases and V by 0 bases; bases with no gene match: 4. The CDR3 DNA is TGTGCCAGCAGCGTAGTTCGGGACAGGGGAAACACCGGGGAGCTGTTTTTT. This sequence encodes CASSVVRDRGNTGELFF.

With respect to this clone: Other nucleotide sequences in the sample specify the same CDR3. The chain employs TRBV3-1 (or the pseudogene TRBV3-2) and TRBJ1-1, with D possibly being TRBD1 (5 bases). The CDR3 totals 12 residues. Germline CDR1 reads LGHDT; CDR2 reads YNNKEL (reference sequence). Trimming left V 1 base short and J 11 bases short, with 11 bases between. In nucleotides, the CDR3 is TGTGCCAGCAGCCAAGGAACGGGGGGGGCTTTCTTT. Its translation: CASSQGTGGAFF.

The chain carries TRBV7-2 and TRBJ1-4; TRBD1 might be the D (6 bases). V shed 1 base and J shed 7 bases, with 13 bases lying between them. CDR1 is SGHTA and CDR2 is FQGNSA in the germline V gene. This CDR3 has 15 residues. DNA of the CDR3: TGTGCCAGCAGCTTAGTGGGGGGGCAGGGTGAAAAACTGTTTTTT. This sequence encodes CASSLVGGQGEKLFF.

This chain uses TRBV11-2 with TRBJ2-7, with 11 bases identical to TRBD2. Germline trimming cut 4 bases from V and 3 bases from J; bases unmatched to any gene: 8. CDR1 is SGHAT, CDR2 FQNNGV, per germline. This CDR3 comprises 16 residues. The CDR3 DNA reads as TGTGCCAGCAGCTCATTAATACTAGCGGGGGTCTACGAGCAGTACTTC. It is translated as CASSSLILAGVYEQYF.

This chain joins TRBV7-6 and TRBJ1-4; possible D gene TRBD1, 6 bases. Between the trimmed V and J ends, which lost 1 base and 7 bases, there was a span of 22 bases. CDR3 length: 18 residues. Germline values: CDR1 SGHVS, CDR2 FNYEAQ. Here the CDR3 DNA reads TGTGCCAGCAGCTTAGTCGGCCCTTCGACAGGATTGGGTGAAAAACTGTTTTTT. As protein: CASSLVGPSTGLGEKLFF.

The chain couples TRBV5-1 to TRBJ2-5; D gene uncertain. The CDR3 sequence is 13 residues long. The V end lost 0 bases, the J end lost 7 bases, and 10 bases lay between the germline ends. Germline CDR1 is SGHRS and CDR2 is YFSETQ. The CDR3 loop reads CASSLDRPGTQYF. As DNA, the CDR3 is TGCGCCAGCAGCTTGGATCGGCCAGGGACCCAGTACTTC.